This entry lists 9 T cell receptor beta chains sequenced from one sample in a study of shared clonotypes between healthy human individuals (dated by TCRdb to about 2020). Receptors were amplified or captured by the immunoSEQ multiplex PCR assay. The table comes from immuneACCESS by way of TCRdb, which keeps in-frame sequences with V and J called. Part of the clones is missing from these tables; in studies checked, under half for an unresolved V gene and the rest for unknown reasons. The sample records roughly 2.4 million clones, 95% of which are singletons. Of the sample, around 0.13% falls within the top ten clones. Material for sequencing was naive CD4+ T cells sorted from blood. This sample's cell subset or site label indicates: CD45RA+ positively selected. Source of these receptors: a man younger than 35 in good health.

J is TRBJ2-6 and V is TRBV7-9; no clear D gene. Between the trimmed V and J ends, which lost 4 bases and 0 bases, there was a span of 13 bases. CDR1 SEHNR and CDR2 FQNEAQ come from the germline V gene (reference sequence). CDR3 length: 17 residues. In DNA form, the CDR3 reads TGTGCCAGCAGCTCAGCCGAGATGGGCTCTGGGGCCAACGTCCTGACTTTC. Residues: CASSSAEMGSGANVLTF. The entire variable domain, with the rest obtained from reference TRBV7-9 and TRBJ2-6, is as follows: DTGVSQNPRHKITKRGQNVTFRCDPISEHNRLYWYRQTLGQGPEFLTYFQNEAQLEKSRLLSDRFSAERPKGSFSTLEIQRTEQGDSAMYLCASSSAEMGSGANVLTFGAGSRLTVL.

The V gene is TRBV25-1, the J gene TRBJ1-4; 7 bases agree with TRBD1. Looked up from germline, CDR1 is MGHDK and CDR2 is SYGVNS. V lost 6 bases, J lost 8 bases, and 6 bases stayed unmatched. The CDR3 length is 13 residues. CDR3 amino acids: CASRGQEREKLFF. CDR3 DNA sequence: TGTGCCAGCAGAGGACAGGAGCGCGAAAAACTGTTTTTT.

The CDR3 reads CASSSGRQETQYF. Written as DNA, the CDR3 is TGTGCCAGCAGTTCGGGGAGACAAGAGACCCAGTACTTC. V usage is TRBV6-6 and J usage is TRBJ2-5; the D gene is possibly TRBD2 (5 bases). CDR3 size: 13 residues. Germline V lookup: CDR1 MNHNY, CDR2 SVGAGI (reference sequence). V lost 4 bases, J lost 2 bases, and 8 bases lay in between.

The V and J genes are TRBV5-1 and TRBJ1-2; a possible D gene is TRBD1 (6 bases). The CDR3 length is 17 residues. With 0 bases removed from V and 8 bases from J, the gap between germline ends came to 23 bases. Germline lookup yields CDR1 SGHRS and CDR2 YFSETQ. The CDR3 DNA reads TGCGCCAGCAGCTTGGCGTTCGACAGGTCTCTCTATGTAGGCTACACCTTC. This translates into CASSLAFDRSLYVGYTF.

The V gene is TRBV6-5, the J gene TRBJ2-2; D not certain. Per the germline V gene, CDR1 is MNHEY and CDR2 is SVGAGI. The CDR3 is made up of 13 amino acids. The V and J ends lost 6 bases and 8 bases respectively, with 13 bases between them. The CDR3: CASRPTGTGELFF. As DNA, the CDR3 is TGTGCCAGCAGGCCGACGGGTACGGGGGAGCTGTTTTTT.

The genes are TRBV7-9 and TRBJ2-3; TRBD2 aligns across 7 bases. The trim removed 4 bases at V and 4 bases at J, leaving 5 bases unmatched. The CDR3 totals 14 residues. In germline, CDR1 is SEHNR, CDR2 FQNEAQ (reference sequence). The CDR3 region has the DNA TGTGCCAGCAGCTCCGGACTAGGGCCAGATACGCAGTATTTT. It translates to CASSSGLGPDTQYF.

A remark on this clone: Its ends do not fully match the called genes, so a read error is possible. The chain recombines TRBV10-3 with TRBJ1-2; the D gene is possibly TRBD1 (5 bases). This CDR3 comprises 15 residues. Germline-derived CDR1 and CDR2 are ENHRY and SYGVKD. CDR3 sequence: CAISESPEGFGGYIF. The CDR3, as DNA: TGTGCCATCAGTGAGTCGCCCGAGGGGTTTGGTGGCTACATCTTC.

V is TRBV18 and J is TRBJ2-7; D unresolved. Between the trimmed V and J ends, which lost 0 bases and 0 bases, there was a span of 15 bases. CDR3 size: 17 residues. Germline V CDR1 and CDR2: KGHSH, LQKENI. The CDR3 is CASSPPLLSGSSYEQYF. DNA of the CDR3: TGTGCCAGCTCACCACCATTACTGTCTGGGTCCTCCTACGAGCAGTACTTC.

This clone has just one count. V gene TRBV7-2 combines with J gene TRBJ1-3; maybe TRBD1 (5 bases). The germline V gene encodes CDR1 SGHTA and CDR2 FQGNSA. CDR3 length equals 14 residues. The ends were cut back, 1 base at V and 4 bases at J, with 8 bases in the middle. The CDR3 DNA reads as TGTGCCAGCAGCTTAGGTTGGGGGGGAAACACCATATATTTT. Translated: CASSLGWGGNTIYF.